The 8 T cell receptor beta chains presented below share a single source sample, sequenced in a study of cytomegalovirus exposure and HLA in healthy donors. A multiplex PCR was run with 60 Vbeta primers and 13 Jbeta primers. Some clones are missing from TCRdb's copy, which holds only in-frame ones; the method was immunoSEQ multiplex PCR. Among 150,000 to 200,000 clones listed, around two thirds were seen once. Sequenced sample: PBMCs. All receptors come from a man in his forties in good health and CMV-seronegative.

This chain links TRBV10-3 with TRBJ2-1; TRBD2 aligns across 8 bases. The germline CDR1 and CDR2 sequences are ENHRY and SYGVKD. This CDR3 is 14 amino acids long. V shed 5 bases and J 5 bases; nucleotides not matched to a gene: 5. CDR3 sequence (DNA): TGTGCCATCAGTTTAGCGGGATCCCACAATGAGCAGTTCTTC. As protein: CAISLAGSHNEQFF.

This clone came up a few times. The chain recombines TRBV29-1 with TRBJ1-3; TRBD1 matches at 8 bases. The germline V gene encodes CDR1 SQVTM and CDR2 ANQGSEA. Unmatched junction bases numbered 5, after V lost 7 bases and J lost 0 bases. This CDR3 has 14 amino acids. CDR3 nucleotide sequence: TGCAGCGCCGGACAGGGAAGCTCTGGAAACACCATATATTTT. Its protein product is CSAGQGSSGNTIYF.

The chain recombines TRBV19 with TRBJ1-1; D may be TRBD1 (5 bases). Trimming took off 7 bases at V and 3 bases at J, with 15 bases between the two ends. CDR1 is LNHDA, CDR2 SQIVND, per germline (reference sequence). The CDR3 runs 14 residues. This chain's CDR3 is CASKNRTMDTEAFF. In DNA form, the CDR3 reads TGTGCCAGTAAAAACAGGACAATGGACACTGAAGCTTTCTTT.

This sequence joins TRBV6-4 and TRBJ1-2, with 9 bases fitting TRBD1. CDR3 length: 14 amino acids. V lost 4 bases and J lost 9; bases outside the gene matches: 9. Germline V CDR1 and CDR2: MRHNA, SNTAGT. CDR3 amino acids: CASSATGTGKSYTF. In DNA form, the CDR3 reads TGTGCCAGCAGTGCCACCGGGACAGGGAAGAGCTACACCTTC.

The V gene is TRBV2, the J gene TRBJ2-7; tentative D call: TRBD1 (5 bases). Trimming cost V 3 bases and J 3 bases, with 12 bases left between them. The CDR3 runs 14 residues. From germline, CDR1 is SNHLY and CDR2 FYNNEI. This chain's CDR3 is CASSEAGKNYEQYF. The CDR3, as DNA: TGTGCCAGCAGTGAGGCAGGGAAAAACTACGAGCAGTACTTC.

This rearrangement joins TRBV6-1 to TRBJ2-7; 8 positions match TRBD1. The CDR3 is 14 amino acids. Losses at the gene ends were 11 bases for V and 2 bases for J; bases not matched to a gene: 11. Germline CDR1 and CDR2: MNHNS and SASEGT. CDR3 DNA sequence: TGTGCCGGGTCCTACTGGACAGGGACCTACGAGCAGTACTTC. Residues: CAGSYWTGTYEQYF.

This clone came up once. The chain joins TRBV7-9 to TRBJ1-2; D is perhaps TRBD1 (6 bases). The CDR3 runs 12 residues. V was pared by 5 bases and J by 6 bases, with 10 bases between. Germline V gene data show CDR1 as SEHNR and CDR2 as FQNEAQ (reference sequence). The CDR3 region has the DNA TGTGCCAGCAGCCGACAGGTGAATGGCTACACCTTC. Its translation is CASSRQVNGYTF.

The V gene is TRBV6-1, the J gene TRBJ1-2; no definite D call. Germline CDR1 MNHNS, CDR2 SASEGT. Trimming removed 3 bases from V and 0 bases from J, with 14 bases in between. This CDR3 spans 16 amino acids. The CDR3 region is CASSDKRRLANYGYTF. In DNA form, the CDR3 reads TGTGCCAGCAGTGACAAGCGCAGACTAGCTAACTATGGCTACACCTTC.